These 26 T cell receptor beta chains were sequenced from one sample in a study of blood T cells in healthy people across ages. The use of a sample-barcoded 5' primer and a J-beta primer mix characterized a second PCR of 7 to 11 cycles. TCRdb re-called the 5' RACE reads through MiXCR, storing one row per CDR3 protein. The sample comprises about a million distinct CDR3 sequences, just over 50% of which are singletons, and roughly a fifth rests with the top ten. Sequencing was done on a sample of blood. The source of these receptors is a woman aged 55-69 years in good health.

Of note for this clonotype: A single base separates this from a much larger clone, so it may be a read error. The chain couples TRBV29-1 to TRBJ2-4, with 10 bases identical to TRBD1. The better agreement between TRBJ2-7 and the DNA end casts doubt on the J call. CDR3 size: 13 residues. CDR1 SQVTM and CDR2 ANQGSEA come from the germline V gene. The chain's CDR3 is CNAGTGENLEQYF. For the CDR3, the DNA is TGCAACGCCGGGACAGGGGAGAATCTCGAGCAGTACTTC.

This clonotype turned up a few times. The chain carries TRBV4-2 and TRBJ1-5; 8 bases match TRBD1. Trimming removed 0 bases from V and 0 bases from J; junction bases left unmatched: 10. There are 19 residues in the CDR3. CDR1 is LGHNA and CDR2 is YNFKEQ in the germline V gene. Here the CDR3 reads CASSQERTGFSLSNQPQHF. In DNA form, the CDR3 reads TGTGCCAGCAGCCAAGAGAGGACAGGGTTTTCCCTTAGCAATCAGCCCCAGCATTTT.

The chain carries TRBV28 and TRBJ2-7; 7 bases line up with TRBD1. The CDR3 runs 17 residues. Per germline, CDR1 MDHEN and CDR2 SYDVKM. V trimming: 6 bases; J trimming: 2 bases; junction bases outside the gene matches: 16. CDR3 amino acids: CASSSRRGQKGTYEQYF. The CDR3 DNA is TGTGCCAGCAGCTCTAGAAGGGGACAGAAAGGGACCTACGAGCAGTACTTC.

Of note for this clonotype: The junction differs from germline at one of its ends, possibly a read error. The V gene is TRBV27, the J gene TRBJ2-7; D is unresolved. Germline CDR1 is MNHEY and CDR2 is SMNVEV (reference sequence). The CDR3 has 15 residues. The CDR3 coding sequence is TGTGCCAGCGGTTTTATTGGGTTTAGCTCCTACGAGCAGTACTTC. The encoded protein is CASGFIGFSSYEQYF.

CDR3 sequence (DNA): TGCGCCAGCAGCTGGGGACAGGAGGATGGCTACACCTTC. This sequence encodes CASSWGQEDGYTF. The rearrangement uses TRBV5-1 and TRBJ1-2; 8 bases match TRBD1. Germline-derived CDR1 and CDR2 are SGHRS and YFSETQ. The ends lost 3 bases at V and 6 bases at J; junction bases unmatched: 4. This CDR3 spans 13 amino acids.

The chain links TRBV6-2 or TRBV6-3 to TRBJ1-5; 7 bases are a match to TRBD1. Germline V lookup: CDR1 MNHEY, CDR2 SVGEGT. The trim removed 7 bases at V and 1 base at J, leaving 7 bases unmatched. The CDR3 contains 15 residues. CDR3 sequence (DNA): TGTGCCAGCACTGCACAGGGGACCAGCAATCAGCCCCAGCATTTT. This encodes CASTAQGTSNQPQHF.

A note on this clonotype: At one of its ends the junction is not consistent with the germline gene, which may arise from a read error. V usage is TRBV6-5 and J usage is TRBJ2-6; D tentatively reads TRBD1 or TRBD2 (5 bases each). CDR3 length: 17 residues. Per germline, CDR1 MNHEY and CDR2 SVGAGI. This CDR3 is CASSYSSHGSGASVLTF. The CDR3 coding sequence is TGTGCCAGCAGTTACTCCTCCCACGGCTCCGGGGCCAGCGTCCTGACTTTC.

The rearrangement joins TRBV6-5 to TRBJ2-7, with 10 bases aligning to TRBD2. The CDR3 spans 18 residues. V was clipped by 0 bases and J by 3 bases; unmatched bases: 11. Germline V lookup: CDR1 MNHEY, CDR2 SVGAGI. CDR3 region: CASSYSNPTAGGLYEQYF. For the CDR3, the DNA is TGTGCCAGCAGTTACTCGAACCCCACAGCGGGAGGGCTCTACGAGCAGTACTTC.

The CDR3 loop is CASSQKGETEAFF. In DNA, the CDR3 is TGTGCCAGCAGCCAAAAAGGAGAAACTGAAGCTTTCTTT. The rearrangement joins TRBV12-3 or TRBV12-4 to TRBJ1-1, with D unresolved. There are 13 residues in the CDR3. Trimming shortened V by 6 bases and J by 5 bases, and 13 bases separated the two germline ends.

In DNA form, the CDR3 reads TGTGCCAGCAACGACAGGGAATTCCAGCCCCAGCATTTT. Protein: CASNDREFQPQHF. The rearrangement uses TRBV2 and TRBJ1-5, with 7 bases identical to TRBD1. The V gene's germline CDR1 is SNHLY and CDR2 FYNNEI. The junction had 7 bases not matched to a gene; V was cut back by 7 bases and J by 7 bases. The CDR3 has 13 residues. Complete variable domain (other parts from reference TRBV2 and TRBJ1-5): EPEVTQTPSHQVTQMGQEVILRCVPISNHLYFYWYRQILGQKVEFLVSFYNNEISEKSEIFDDQFSVERPDGSNFTLKIRSTKLEDSAMYFCASNDREFQPQHFGDGTRLSIL.

This clonotype has a handful of counts. CDR3 nucleotide sequence: TGTGCCAGCAGTTTCGACGGCAATCAGCCCCAGCATTTT. This sequence encodes CASSFDGNQPQHF. The chain joins TRBV12-3 or TRBV12-4 to TRBJ1-5; D unclear. The CDR3 runs to 13 residues. Between the trimmed V and J ends, which lost 3 bases and 2 bases, there was a span of 5 bases.

This clonotype occurred once. V is TRBV24-1 and J is TRBJ2-5; a weak D match, TRBD1 (6 bases). CDR1 is KGHDR and CDR2 is SFDVKD in the germline V gene. This CDR3 region has 14 residues. V was shortened by 4 bases and J by 5 bases, with 13 bases between the two germline ends. In nucleotides, the CDR3 is TGTGCCACCAGTGAAGCAGGGGTTCGTGAGACCCAGTACTTC. Translation: CATSEAGVRETQYF.

There are a few counts of this clonotype. J is TRBJ2-6 and V is TRBV6-5; D is ambiguous. The CDR3 loop spans 19 amino acids. With 0 bases removed from V and 0 bases from J, the gap between germline ends came to 15 bases. Per the germline V gene, CDR1 is MNHEY and CDR2 is SVGAGI. The CDR3 sequence: CASSYSRWRRISGANVLTF. The CDR3 DNA follows: TGTGCCAGCAGTTACTCGAGATGGCGTAGGATCTCTGGGGCCAACGTCCTGACTTTC.

V and J are TRBV5-1 and TRBJ2-7; 9 nucleotides agree with TRBD1. The CDR3 contains 15 residues. After removal of 3 bases from V and 3 bases from J, the junction contained 7 bases not matched to a gene. The germline V gene encodes CDR1 SGHRS and CDR2 YFSETQ. Here the CDR3 DNA reads TGCGCCAGCAGCTCCCGACAGGGGGAGAACTACGAGCAGTACTTC. This translates into CASSSRQGENYEQYF.

The chain is built from TRBV11-2 and TRBJ1-1, with TRBD1 as a possible D gene (5 bases). Germline assignment: CDR1 SGHAT and CDR2 FQNNGV. V was cut by 5 bases and J by 1 base, with 14 bases left in between. CDR3 length: 15 amino acids. Here the CDR3 DNA reads TGTGCCAGCAGCCGAGGAGCGACAGCGAACACTGAAGCTTTCTTT. This sequence encodes CASSRGATANTEAFF. Looking up the rest from reference TRBV11-2 and TRBJ1-1 gives the full variable domain: EAGVAQSPRYKIIEKRQSVAFWCNPISGHATLYWYQQILGQGPKLLIQFQNNGVVDDSQLPKDRFSAERLKGVDSTLKIQPAKLEDSAVYLCASSRGATANTEAFFGQGTRLTVV.

This chain uses TRBV27 with TRBJ2-7; 13 nucleotides match TRBD2. J lost 3 bases, V lost 5 bases, and 10 bases had no gene match. The CDR3 is made up of 17 amino acids. CDR1 is MNHEY and CDR2 is SMNVEV in the germline V gene (reference sequence). The CDR3 is CASSPTYGLAGVYEQYF. CDR3 nucleotide sequence: TGTGCCAGCAGTCCTACTTACGGACTAGCGGGAGTCTACGAGCAGTACTTC.

This clonotype was observed a single time. The chain carries TRBV6-1 and TRBJ2-1; D may be TRBD1 (5 bases). The V end was cut by 6 bases, the J end by 6 bases, with 12 bases between. CDR3 length equals 13 residues. Looked up from germline, CDR1 is MNHNS and CDR2 is SASEGT. The DNA for the CDR3 is TGTGCCAGCAGGGACACGGCAGGCAATGAGCAGTTCTTC. Amino acid sequence: CASRDTAGNEQFF.

This chain links TRBV6-1 with TRBJ2-5; D call uncertain. The CDR3 sequence is 11 residues long. Trimming removed 7 bases from V and 5 bases from J, with 8 bases in between. Per the germline V gene, CDR1 is MNHNS and CDR2 is SASEGT. The CDR3 nucleotides read TGTGCCAGCACAAGTTTGGAGACCCAGTACTTC. It yields the protein CASTSLETQYF.

This clonotype appeared a few times. The chain employs TRBV19 and TRBJ2-2; D might be TRBD1 (5 bases). Between the trimmed V and J ends, which lost 5 bases and 5 bases, there was a span of 12 bases. CDR3 length equals 14 residues. Germline assignment: CDR1 LNHDA and CDR2 SQIVND (reference sequence). CDR3: CASSGQLWTGELFF. CDR3 sequence (DNA): TGTGCCAGTAGTGGACAACTGTGGACCGGGGAGCTGTTTTTT.

The J gene is TRBJ1-5, the V gene TRBV20-1, with D tentatively TRBD1 (6 bases). CDR1 and CDR2 (germline): DFQATT, SNEGSKA (reference sequence). The CDR3 is 12 residues long. Trimming shortened V by 6 bases and J by 4 bases, and 10 bases separated the two germline ends. DNA of the CDR3: TGCAGTGCCCCGCAGGGGAATCAGCCCCAGCATTTT. It translates to CSAPQGNQPQHF.

This chain connects TRBV2 to TRBJ2-3; D possibly corresponds to TRBD1 (6 bases). This CDR3 region has 15 residues. V was pared by 6 bases and J by 6 bases, with 19 bases between. CDR1 and CDR2 from the germline V gene are SNHLY and FYNNEI. CDR3 loop: CASRGVTGNPDTQYF. CDR3 DNA sequence: TGTGCCAGCAGGGGCGTCACAGGGAATCCCGATACGCAGTATTTT. Supplemented by reference TRBV2 and TRBJ2-3, the full variable domain reads EPEVTQTPSHQVTQMGQEVILRCVPISNHLYFYWYRQILGQKVEFLVSFYNNEISEKSEIFDDQFSVERPDGSNFTLKIRSTKLEDSAMYFCASRGVTGNPDTQYFGPGTRLTVL.

This clonotype was counted a few times. V usage is TRBV5-1 and J usage is TRBJ2-3; possibly TRBD1 for D (6 bases). The CDR3 is 17 residues long. V gave up 0 bases and J gave up 2 bases, with 16 bases separating them. Germline values: CDR1 SGHRS, CDR2 YFSETQ. The CDR3, as DNA: TGCGCCAGCAGCTTGGCCCGCGGCAGGGGTCACACAGATACGCAGTATTTT. Its protein is CASSLARGRGHTDTQYF.

The chain carries TRBV29-1 and TRBJ2-5; TRBD2 is a possible D gene (6 bases). V lost 4 bases and J 5 bases, leaving 14 bases between the germline ends. This CDR3 contains 13 residues. CDR1 and CDR2 (germline): SQVTM, ANQGSEA. The CDR3 sequence: CSVVQRAGETQYF. The CDR3 nucleotides are TGCAGCGTTGTTCAGAGGGCGGGGGAGACCCAGTACTTC.

This clonotype has a handful of counts. The chain links TRBV20-1 to TRBJ2-5; D is perhaps TRBD1 or TRBD2 (6 bases each). This CDR3 region has 14 residues. Trimming pared 7 bases from V and 2 bases from J, leaving 17 bases between. Germline CDR1 is DFQATT and CDR2 is SNEGSKA (reference sequence). This CDR3 reads CSGGVGGLQETQYF. The CDR3 DNA sequence: TGCAGTGGAGGGGTCGGGGGCCTTCAAGAGACCCAGTACTTC.

This chain links TRBV29-1 with TRBJ2-1; no definite D call. Germline assignment: CDR1 SQVTM and CDR2 ANQGSEA. V was trimmed by 5 bases and J by 8 bases, leaving 16 bases between them. CDR3 length: 13 amino acids. Here the CDR3 reads CSVQAFRGDEQFF. Here the CDR3 DNA reads TGCAGCGTTCAAGCCTTTCGAGGCGATGAGCAGTTCTTC.

This chain uses TRBV20-1 with TRBJ2-3; 13 nucleotides match TRBD2. CDR1 is DFQATT, CDR2 SNEGSKA, per germline (reference sequence). This CDR3 spans 15 amino acids. Unmatched junction bases numbered 4, after V lost 6 bases and J lost 1 base. CDR3 residues: CSAGTSGTGTDTQYF. DNA of the CDR3: TGCAGTGCGGGGACTAGCGGGACGGGCACAGATACGCAGTATTTT.